Presented here are 12 T cell receptor beta chains from one specimen sequenced in a study of blood T cell repertoires in COVID-19. Method: immunoSEQ multiplex PCR; TCRdb's copy keeps in-frame clones and lacks some. The sample consists of around 82,000 clones, around 89% of them appearing once. The sample consisted of peripheral blood. The origin of the receptors is a man between 65 and 85 years old with active or convalescent COVID-19.

This clone was picked up a small number of times. The V and J genes are TRBV7-2 and TRBJ1-2; D is unresolved. With 5 bases removed from V and 7 bases from J, the gap between germline ends came to 11 bases. This CDR3 is 12 amino acids long. Germline V CDR1 and CDR2: SGHTA, FQGNSA. The CDR3 is CASSPRVGGYTF. DNA for the CDR3: TGTGCCAGCAGCCCGCGAGTCGGTGGCTACACCTTC.

The chain is built from TRBV5-1 and TRBJ2-2, with TRBD1 identical over 8 bases. V shed 4 bases and J 1 base; nucleotides not matched to a gene: 6. The CDR3 spans 16 residues. CDR1 and CDR2 from the germline V gene are SGHRS and YFSETQ. The CDR3 loop is CASSVAGTGNTGELFF. The CDR3 coding sequence is TGCGCCAGCAGCGTCGCCGGGACAGGGAACACCGGGGAGCTGTTTTTT.

This rearrangement joins TRBV13 to TRBJ1-2, with D perhaps TRBD1 (6 bases). Germline V CDR1 and CDR2: PRHDT, FYEKMQ (reference sequence). Trimming cost V 6 bases and J 6 bases, with 14 bases left between them. This CDR3 is built from 13 residues. CDR3 DNA sequence: TGTGCCAGCAGGCAACAGGGCCGGGATGGCTACACCTTC. As protein: CASRQQGRDGYTF.

V gene TRBV7-2 combines with J gene TRBJ2-3, with TRBD2 identical over 10 bases. The CDR3 loop spans 18 amino acids. CDR1 SGHTA and CDR2 FQGNSA come from the germline V gene. Trimming at V came to 5 bases and at J to 2 bases, leaving 13 bases not matched to a gene. CDR3 amino acids: CASSRTPLAGGYTDTQYF. In DNA form, the CDR3 reads TGTGCCAGCAGCCGTACCCCCTTAGCGGGGGGTTACACAGATACGCAGTATTTT.

This sequence joins TRBV18 and TRBJ1-1; weak D call: TRBD1 (6 bases). The CDR3 has 12 residues. The V end was cut by 2 bases, the J end by 8 bases, with 9 bases between. Germline-derived CDR1 and CDR2 are KGHSH and LQKENI. CDR3 bases: TGTGCCAGCTCACCAGGGGACATCGAAGCTTTCTTT. The encoded protein is CASSPGDIEAFF.

The rearrangement uses TRBV6-5 and TRBJ1-1; 8 nucleotides agree with TRBD1. CDR3 length: 16 amino acids. After removal of 4 bases from V and 0 bases from J, the junction contained 7 bases not matched to a gene. Germline-derived CDR1 and CDR2 are MNHEY and SVGAGI. CDR3 coding DNA: TGTGCCAGCAGTTCGACAGGGGACCGTTTGAACACTGAAGCTTTCTTT. This translates into CASSSTGDRLNTEAFF.

The table lists this clone with a count of one. The chain's CDR3 is CASRRDRSTNEKLFF. Here the CDR3 DNA reads TGTGCCAGCAGGCGGGACCGCTCAACTAATGAAAAACTGTTTTTT. This chain links TRBV5-4 with TRBJ1-4; weak D call: TRBD1 (5 bases). The CDR3 runs 15 residues. V was cut by 5 bases and J by 0 bases, with 11 bases left in between. Per the germline V gene, CDR1 is SGHNT and CDR2 is YYREEE (reference sequence). Complete variable domain (other parts from reference TRBV5-4 and TRBJ1-4): ETGVTQSPTHLIKTRGQQVTLRCSSQSGHNTVSWYQQALGQGPQFIFQYYREEENGRGNFPPRFSGLQFPNYSSELNVNALELDDSALYLCASRRDRSTNEKLFFGSGTQLSVL.

The CDR3 spells CASHSRYRGRNYGYTF. As DNA, the CDR3 is TGTGCCAGTCATTCGCGGTACAGGGGGCGTAACTATGGCTACACCTTC. The chain employs TRBV27 and TRBJ1-2; 9 bases map to TRBD1. Per the germline V gene, CDR1 is MNHEY and CDR2 is SMNVEV (reference sequence). This CDR3 region has 16 residues. The V segment lost 9 bases and the J segment 1 base; nucleotides outside the gene matches: 12.

This chain joins TRBV7-2 and TRBJ2-6; D is possibly TRBD2 (6 bases). Germline assignment: CDR1 SGHTA and CDR2 FQGNSA. The CDR3 spans 19 residues. V dropped 4 bases and J dropped 0 bases, with 19 bases sitting between them. CDR3 protein: CASSSDGGTVYSGANVLTF. The CDR3 DNA sequence: TGTGCCAGCAGCTCCGATGGGGGGACGGTTTACTCTGGGGCCAACGTCCTGACTTTC.

This chain joins TRBV7-8 and TRBJ1-2; 7 nucleotides match TRBD1. Trimming removed 3 bases from V and 7 bases from J; junction bases left unmatched: 14. Germline CDR1 and CDR2: SGHVS and FQNEAQ. The CDR3 spans 16 residues. The DNA for the CDR3 is TGTGCCAGCAGCTTGGGACAGAGCAGGAGTTCTGTTGGCTACACCTTC. Translating gives CASSLGQSRSSVGYTF. Full variable domain (outside the CDR3, taken from reference TRBV7-8 and TRBJ1-2): GAGVSQSPRYKVAKRGQDVALRCDPISGHVSLFWYQQALGQGPEFLTYFQNEAQLDKSGLPSDRFFAERPEGSVSTLKIQRTQQEDSAVYLCASSLGQSRSSVGYTFGSGTRLTVV.

The chain has TRBV27 and TRBJ2-1, with D maybe TRBD1 (6 bases). The V gene lost 3 bases and the J gene lost 6 bases, with 21 bases spanning the gap. CDR3 length: 17 residues. The germline gives CDR1 MNHEY, CDR2 SMNVEV (reference sequence). CDR3 amino acids: CASSFPTLRQAPNEQFF. The CDR3 nucleotides are TGTGCCAGCAGTTTTCCTACGTTGCGACAGGCACCCAATGAGCAGTTCTTC.

The chain links TRBV19 to TRBJ2-2; D possibly corresponds to TRBD1 (6 bases). The germline V gene encodes CDR1 LNHDA and CDR2 SQIVND (reference sequence). This CDR3 comprises 14 residues. Between the trimmed V and J ends, which lost 10 bases and 0 bases, there was a span of 12 bases. The CDR3 sequence is CATDRTANTGELFF. The CDR3, as DNA: TGTGCCACAGACAGGACGGCGAACACCGGGGAGCTGTTTTTT.